Listed here are 15 T cell receptor beta chains from one sample, sequenced in a study of post-analysis software for immune sequencing data. Findings and caveats of the study: Four to six TRBV segments (TRBV5-6, TRBV5-1 and TRBV20-1 among them) occurred more frequently in patients than in controls.

No antigen has been identified for these receptors. Unique molecular identifiers were present in the TCR beta cDNA libraries. TCRdb re-called the PCR reads with MiXCR, one entry per CDR3 protein. The sample yields approximately 630,000 distinct CDR3 sequences, approximately 60% seen once. Source material: blood. These receptors were obtained from a girl aged 2 to 9 with multiple sclerosis.

Turning to this clonotype: A junction boundary mismatches the germline segment, possibly from a read error. The genes are TRBV6-6 and TRBJ2-3; D not resolved. Per germline, CDR1 MNHNY and CDR2 SVGAGI (reference sequence). This CDR3 has 14 amino acids. The CDR3 loop is CANSPSSSTDTQYF. The CDR3 DNA is TGTGCCAACAGTCCCTCCTCTAGCACAGATACGCAGTATTTT.

This sequence joins TRBV7-3 and TRBJ2-3; 7 nucleotides line up with TRBD1. Trimming at V came to 2 bases and at J to 1 base, leaving 6 bases not matched to a gene. The germline V gene encodes CDR1 SGHTA and CDR2 FQGTGA. This CDR3 spans 16 amino acids. The CDR3 here is CASSLGTGVRTDTQYF. CDR3 DNA sequence: TGTGCCAGCAGCTTAGGTACAGGGGTCCGCACAGATACGCAGTATTTT.

This clonotype was seen only a few times. The chain carries TRBV10-1 and TRBJ2-3; D remains ambiguous. V dropped 2 bases and J dropped 0 bases, with 18 bases sitting between them. This CDR3 has 18 amino acids. Germline-derived CDR1 and CDR2 are WNHNN and SYGVQD (reference sequence). In nucleotides, the CDR3 is TGCGCCAGCAGTGAGGCACCTTGGCCCCCCTCGAGCACAGATACGCAGTATTTT. Amino acid sequence: CASSEAPWPPSSTDTQYF.

The rearrangement joins TRBV20-1 to TRBJ2-7; D is tentatively TRBD1 or TRBD2 (5 bases each). This CDR3 has 14 residues. The germline V gene has CDR1 DFQATT and CDR2 SNEGSKA (reference sequence). The ends were cut back, 1 base at V and 3 bases at J, with 13 bases in the middle. In nucleotides, the CDR3 is TGCAGTGCTAGAGCTCCGGGACCGAGCTACGAGCAGTACTTC. Translating gives CSARAPGPSYEQYF.

The chain links TRBV19 to TRBJ2-5; D gene ambiguous. The V end was cut by 4 bases, the J end by 3 bases, with 9 bases between. Germline V CDR1 and CDR2: LNHDA, SQIVND (reference sequence). CDR3 length: 13 amino acids. In DNA, the CDR3 is TGTGCCAGTAGTACTAAAGGCGAAGAGACCCAGTACTTC. Its translation is CASSTKGEETQYF.

V is TRBV5-1 and J is TRBJ1-1; 8 nucleotides line up with TRBD1. The V gene's germline CDR1 is SGHRS and CDR2 YFSETQ. With 4 bases clipped from V and 5 bases from J, the junction kept 10 bases outside the gene matches. This CDR3 has 15 amino acids. CDR3 nucleotides: TGCGCCAGCAGCACCCGACAGGGGCGGACGACTGAAGCTTTCTTT. It encodes CASSTRQGRTTEAFF.

This chain links TRBV5-5 with TRBJ1-5; 7 nucleotides align to TRBD1. CDR3 length equals 17 residues. The V gene's germline CDR1 is SGHKS and CDR2 YYEKEE (reference sequence). J lost 3 bases, V lost 3 bases, and 12 bases had no gene match. The CDR3 nucleotides are TGTGCCAGCAGCTGGCGGGGCGGGACAGTCCCCAATCAGCCCCAGCATTTT. Translation gives CASSWRGGTVPNQPQHF. The full variable domain, rest sourced from reference TRBV5-5 and TRBJ1-5, is DAGVTQSPTHLIKTRGQQVTLRCSPISGHKSVSWYQQVLGQGPQFIFQYYEKEERGRGNFPDRFSARQFPNYSSELNVNALLLGDSALYLCASSWRGGTVPNQPQHFGDGTRLSIL.

This clonotype turned up a few times. This chain connects TRBV5-1 to TRBJ1-2; D remains unclear. V dropped 1 base and J dropped 3 bases, with 7 bases sitting between them. The CDR3 is made up of 13 amino acids. Germline V gene sequence: CDR1 SGHRS, CDR2 YFSETQ. CDR3 bases: TGCGCCAGCAGCTTGAGGCGGGACTATGGCTACACCTTC. Translation gives CASSLRRDYGYTF.

V is TRBV20-1 and J is TRBJ2-1, with 9 bases identical to TRBD2. Trimming took 0 bases from V and 10 from J; bases not matched to a gene: 10. CDR1 DFQATT and CDR2 SNEGSKA come from the germline V gene (reference sequence). This CDR3 is 15 amino acids long. The CDR3 DNA reads as TGCAGTGCTAGAGATAGACAGCGGGGGGCTCGGGAGCAGTTCTTC. This gives the protein CSARDRQRGAREQFF.

The rearrangement links TRBV25-1 to TRBJ1-1; maybe TRBD1 (5 bases). V shed 3 bases and J shed 6 bases, with 20 bases lying between them. Germline loops: CDR1 MGHDK, CDR2 SYGVNS. This CDR3 comprises 16 residues. The CDR3 DNA reads TGTGCCAGCAGTGATGATCGGGGACCCAGTTCCGCTGAAGCTTTCTTT. It encodes CASSDDRGPSSAEAFF.

The chain combines TRBV10-3 with TRBJ2-2, with TRBD1 as a possible D gene (5 bases). The germline V gene has CDR1 ENHRY and CDR2 SYGVKD. This CDR3 contains 16 residues. Trimming took off 0 bases at V and 1 base at J, with 9 bases between the two ends. The CDR3 DNA follows: TGTGCCATCAGTGAGTCCCGAGGACAGAACACCGGGGAGCTGTTTTTT. Encoded protein: CAISESRGQNTGELFF.

This clonotype has only a few counts. The J gene is TRBJ2-3, the V gene TRBV6-1, with D possibly called TRBD1 or TRBD2 (5 bases each). This CDR3 region has 17 residues. The V gene's germline CDR1 is MNHNS and CDR2 SASEGT. Trimming pared 2 bases from V and 4 bases from J, leaving 19 bases between. The CDR3 sequence: CASSELGDPYVPDTQYF. Here the CDR3 DNA reads TGTGCCAGCAGTGAATTGGGGGACCCATACGTCCCAGATACGCAGTATTTT.

The CDR3 sequence: CASSLSGVMNEQFF. For the CDR3, the DNA is TGCGCCAGCAGCTTGTCGGGAGTTATGAATGAGCAGTTCTTC. The chain is built from TRBV5-1 and TRBJ2-1; a weak D match, TRBD2 (6 bases). The germline V gene has CDR1 SGHRS and CDR2 YFSETQ. V dropped 1 base and J dropped 7 bases, with 12 bases sitting between them. The CDR3 sequence is 14 residues long.

The J gene is TRBJ2-5, the V gene TRBV29-1; 8 bases map to TRBD1. Germline V gives CDR1 SQVTM, CDR2 ANQGSEA. Trimming cost V 1 base and J 0 bases; bases outside gene matches: 4. The CDR3 totals 15 residues. The CDR3 nucleotides are TGCAGCGTTGAAGGAGACAGGGGTCACCAAGAGACCCAGTACTTC. Its translation: CSVEGDRGHQETQYF.

CDR3: CASSQDLTFSGANVLTF. As DNA, the CDR3 is TGCGCCAGCAGCCAAGATCTTACTTTCTCTGGGGCCAACGTCCTGACTTTC. The V and J genes are TRBV4-1 and TRBJ2-6; D not certain. The V gene's germline CDR1 is MGHRA and CDR2 YSYEKL. Trimming cost V 0 bases and J 0 bases, with 9 bases left between them. The CDR3 spans 17 residues.